This T cell receptor beta chain was sequenced in a study of blood T cell repertoires in COVID-19. Turning to the study itself: COVID-19 samples collected from the United States, Italy and Spain covered acute and convalescent phases. From T cells, B-cell-depleted T cells, or PBMCs came the material, which was cDNA or gDNA.

Original data processing: The authors estimated nucleated cell counts from reference gene primer amplification. Sequencing used immunoSEQ multiplex PCR; TCRdb keeps in-frame clones, though not all of them. Clone size and the V and J calls come from that table; the DNA yielded D and trimming. The sample shows some 30,000 clones, roughly 90% of them seen only once. Trimming took off 3 bases at V and 4 bases at J, with 13 bases between the two ends. The germline V gene has CDR1 SGDLS and CDR2 YYNGEE. This CDR3 spans 14 amino acids. The J gene is TRBJ2-5, the V gene TRBV9; TRBD1 is a possible D gene (6 bases). The clonotype originates from a human donor with active COVID-19. The donor label of this sample is uncertain. Material: peripheral blood. This CDR3 reads CASSAAQGGETQYF. The CDR3 DNA reads TGTGCCAGCAGCGCGGCACAGGGCGGAGAGACCCAGTACTTC.